A single TCR beta chain is shown here with its context. This clonotype has a handful of counts. The antigen this receptor binds is unknown. No quality values exist for individual bases; no much larger clone is one base distant. This sample was included in a study of identical twins (dated by TCRdb to 2016 to 2017). Looking at the study overall: To test whether fetal clonotypes persist, this study deep-sequenced TCR alpha and beta repertoires from monozygotic twins, from unrelated adults of various ages, and from cord blood. To rule out contamination, replicate twin experiments were performed at different times with different library preparation protocols.

Every donor was a healthy Caucasian. Three pairs of female monozygotic twins, all aged roughly 18 to 29 years, were included in the twin cohort. Using Miltenyi CD45RO+ enrichment and human naive T-cell isolation kits, memory (CD45RO+) and naive T cells were isolated from PBMC. The investigation overall reported the following: Recombination models systematically underestimated out-of-frame TCR alpha sharing in monozygotic twins but agreed with sharing between unrelated individuals. Conclusions relied on cross-sectional statistical analysis, since the same donors could not be followed over many years. Abundant cord blood beta clonotypes had fewer insertions, young adult naive repertoires showed a similar but weaker trend, and memory repertoires showed no such trend. Excess twin sharing in beta out-of-frame sequences was weaker because fewer shared sequences lowered the signal-to-noise ratio. Invariant T cells such as MAIT and iNKT could partly confound zero-insertion analyses, though diverse VJ usage argued against this for most clonotypes. Out-of-frame TCR alpha sequences shared between twins showed an excess of low generation-probability sequences compared with coincidental sharing between unrelated individuals.

The library came from 5' RACE. Instrument on record: Illumina HiSeq 2000. Template switching added a universal primer binding site, and the final cDNA carried a unique molecular identifier that allowed TCR cDNA molecules to be counted accurately. Specific primers in the conserved constant-segment region were used to synthesize first-strand cDNA for TCR alpha and beta chains. Each cDNA library was double barcoded, with a SMART-Mk sample barcode plus Illumina barcodes, to control for contamination. TruSeq adapter sequences, together with Illumina sample barcodes, were added in two successive PCR steps. Sequencing of the TCR alpha and beta cDNA libraries was done on the Illumina HiSeq platform using custom primers. The study's processing was this. MiGEC was used to process raw reads and extract unique molecular identifiers, and MiXCR was used to find CDR3 positions. For each individual, recombination models were inferred using an EM algorithm with the repgenHMM and IGoR tools. The tcR package in R was used for shared clonotype analysis, with sharing normalized by the product of cloneset sizes. To study raw recombination without the effects of thymic and clonal selection, out-of-frame nonproductive sequences were analyzed. TCRdb's own reprocessing of the public reads used fastp at Q25 and MiXCR and kept productive beta chains. Every CDR3 protein is listed once, alongside the most common genes and DNA of its rows. The V and J calls shown here were made by TCRdb, not taken from the authors' results. For this sample the table gives 200,000 to 250,000 distinct CDR3 sequences, of which around 8% were detected only once. In total, the top ten clones hold around 2.1% of the sample.

Reading from cysteine to phenylalanine, the CDR3 counts 15 amino acids. The read is trimmed to its CDR3 DNA, 45 bases read in frame from base 1. The germline V end is reduced by 2 bases and the J end by 3 bases; junction bases left unmatched: 10. Based on the germline V gene (reference sequence), the CDR1 and CDR2 sequences are GTSNPN and SVGIG. The same sample was also used in a study of yellow fever vaccine responses in identical twins. As described in the second report: According to the authors, in identical twins the way T cells responded to vaccination appeared partly convergent and partly personalized. Focusing on identical twins, the study followed the T cell clones that responded to the vaccine, and did so with precision.

This receptor was identified in a woman between 18 and 30 years old in good health. The sequencing input was memory (CD45RO+) T cells sorted from blood. The cell subset or site label, as the study defines it: CD45RO+ enriched T cells. Recombination joined TRBV30 with TRBJ2-7, with 7 middle bases fitting TRBD2. The CDR3 here reads CAWSPGVGGVYEQYF. The bases read TGTGCCTGGAGTCCGGGGGTGGGGGGGGTCTACGAGCAGTACTTC.